This entry lists 25 T cell receptor beta chains sequenced from one sample in a study of T cells after yellow fever vaccination. TCRdb re-called the 5' RACE reads with MiXCR, one entry per CDR3 protein. The top ten hold just under 25% of the sample, which has under 350,000 distinct CDR3 sequences, over 3.5% seen once. The sequencing here drew on PBMCs, taken 5 days after the yellow fever booster vaccination. These receptors were collected from a man younger than 35 who received the YFV17D yellow fever vaccine.

The chain has TRBV6-5 and TRBJ2-5, with D possibly TRBD2 on 6 matching bases. The germline V and J ends were trimmed by 4 bases and 4 bases, with 13 bases remaining between them. The CDR3 is made up of 14 amino acids. Germline V lookup: CDR1 MNHEY, CDR2 SVGAGI. The CDR3 region is CASSLWGEGETQYF. CDR3 bases: TGTGCCAGCAGTTTGTGGGGGGAAGGAGAGACCCAGTACTTC.

The chain combines TRBV20-1 with TRBJ1-5; 8 nucleotides agree with TRBD1. CDR1 and CDR2 from the germline V gene are DFQATT and SNEGSKA (reference sequence). The CDR3 covers 16 residues. The V and J ends lost 4 bases and 3 bases, in that order; junction bases with no gene match: 11. CDR3 DNA: TGCAGTGCTAAGTTGTCAGGGGGCAGTAACAATCAGCCCCAGCATTTT. Protein product: CSAKLSGGSNNQPQHF.

This clonotype was picked up many times. The chain combines TRBV5-1 with TRBJ2-3; D not resolved. The CDR3 extends over 12 amino acids. Per germline, CDR1 SGHRS and CDR2 YFSETQ. Trimming shortened V by 7 bases and J by 5 bases, and 11 bases separated the two germline ends. The CDR3 is CASGVSGDTQYF. The CDR3 nucleotides read TGCGCCAGCGGGGTATCGGGAGATACGCAGTATTTT.

This clonotype was counted only a few times. The J gene is TRBJ2-1, the V gene TRBV25-1; no clear D gene. This CDR3 region has 17 residues. The V gene's germline CDR1 is MGHDK and CDR2 SYGVNS. Trimming shortened V by 1 base and J by 0 bases, and 13 bases separated the two germline ends. CDR3 amino acids: CASSELRNSGSYNEQFF. In nucleotides, the CDR3 is TGTGCCAGCAGTGAATTGAGAAATTCGGGCTCCTACAATGAGCAGTTCTTC.

This clonotype was picked up many times. The V call is TRBV7-9, the J call TRBJ2-2; 8 bases are shared with TRBD1. CDR3 length: 16 amino acids. V was pared by 3 bases and J by 1 base, with 4 bases of the junction left unmatched. Germline V gene data show CDR1 as SEHNR and CDR2 as FQNEAQ (reference sequence). CDR3 bases: TGTGCCAGCAGCTTTGACAGGGGATTGAACACCGGGGAGCTGTTTTTT. This gives the protein CASSFDRGLNTGELFF. Full variable domain (rest looked up from reference TRBV7-9 and TRBJ2-2): DTGVSQNPRHKITKRGQNVTFRCDPISEHNRLYWYRQTLGQGPEFLTYFQNEAQLEKSRLLSDRFSAERPKGSFSTLEIQRTEQGDSAMYLCASSFDRGLNTGELFFGEGSRLTVL.

This clonotype was seen repeatedly, ten times or more. The chain links TRBV5-1 to TRBJ2-1, with TRBD2 identical over 8 bases. CDR1 and CDR2 (germline): SGHRS, YFSETQ. V shed 3 bases and J 7 bases; nucleotides not matched to a gene: 6. The CDR3 is 14 residues long. The CDR3 loop reads CASSSGGHSNEQFF. CDR3 sequence (DNA): TGCGCCAGCAGCTCGGGGGGGCACAGTAATGAGCAGTTCTTC.

This clonotype was detected a few times. The chain has TRBV6-2 or TRBV6-3 and TRBJ2-5, with 8 bases lining up with TRBD2. This CDR3 comprises 15 residues. Unmatched junction bases numbered 7, after V lost 2 bases and J lost 5 bases. Germline V CDR1 and CDR2: MNHEY, SVGEGT. The CDR3 region has the DNA TGTGCCAGCAGTTACGAAGGACTAGCCAGGGAGACCCAGTACTTC. Translation gives CASSYEGLARETQYF.

This clonotype was seen ten or more times. The chain has TRBV4-3 and TRBJ2-7, with 9 bases fitting TRBD1. CDR3 length equals 20 residues. In germline, CDR1 is LGHNA, CDR2 YSLEER. Germline trimming cut 0 bases from V and 0 bases from J; bases unmatched to any gene: 15. The CDR3 nucleotides read TGCGCCAGCAGCCAAGAAGTCCGACAGGGGGTTATCCGTCCCTCCTACGAGCAGTACTTC. It yields the protein CASSQEVRQGVIRPSYEQYF.

The CDR3 loop reads CASSQGEEQFF. Here the CDR3 DNA reads TGTGCCAGCTCCCAGGGGGAAGAGCAGTTCTTC. The rearrangement uses TRBV18 and TRBJ2-1, with 7 bases identical to TRBD1. J lost 10 bases, V lost 6 bases, and 3 bases had no gene match. This CDR3 contains 11 residues. In germline, CDR1 is KGHSH, CDR2 LQKENI.

The chain couples TRBV28 to TRBJ1-4; D gene uncertain. Trimming took off 7 bases at V and 4 bases at J, with 13 bases between the two ends. Germline V CDR1 and CDR2: MDHEN, SYDVKM. This CDR3 has 14 residues. In DNA form, the CDR3 reads TGTGCCAGCACCCATAGCCGCTATAATGAAAAACTGTTTTTT. Translating gives CASTHSRYNEKLFF.

This clonotype showed up many times. The genes are TRBV28 and TRBJ2-5; TRBD1 matches 7 bases. J gave up 5 bases and V 5 bases, and 8 bases lay outside the gene matches. Germline V lookup: CDR1 MDHEN, CDR2 SYDVKM. CDR3 length equals 14 residues. The CDR3 loop is CASSRTGVVETQYF. As DNA, the CDR3 is TGTGCCAGCAGTCGAACAGGGGTAGTGGAGACCCAGTACTTC.

This chain links TRBV24-1 with TRBJ2-3; D call uncertain. Deletions cut 6 bases from V and 6 bases from J, with 9 bases between. The CDR3 totals 12 residues. Germline V lookup: CDR1 KGHDR, CDR2 SFDVKD. In DNA, the CDR3 is TGTGCCACCAGTTCTGGGCCGGATACGCAGTATTTT. Amino acids: CATSSGPDTQYF.

This clonotype was seen more than once but under ten times. The chain carries TRBV20-1 and TRBJ1-3; unclear D gene. This CDR3 has 13 amino acids. Trimming took 4 bases from V and 4 from J, leaving 11 bases between them. CDR1 and CDR2 (germline): DFQATT, SNEGSKA (reference sequence). The CDR3 DNA sequence: TGCAGTGCTAACCCAAATCCCGGAAACACCATATATTTT. Amino acid sequence: CSANPNPGNTIYF.

This clonotype was seen many times. Here the CDR3 DNA reads TGCGCCAGCAGCGGTACCGGGACAGCGGTTAATTCACCCCTCCACTTT. It translates to CASSGTGTAVNSPLHF. The chain combines TRBV5-1 with TRBJ1-6; 7 bases are shared with TRBD1. Germline-derived CDR1 and CDR2 are SGHRS and YFSETQ. The CDR3 length is 16 residues. V shed 4 bases and J 6 bases; nucleotides not matched to a gene: 10.

The CDR3 is CSARDSRGNLRVEQFF. The CDR3 DNA is TGCAGTGCTAGAGATAGTAGGGGTAACCTACGCGTTGAGCAGTTCTTC. The chain is built from TRBV20-1 and TRBJ2-1; possibly TRBD1 for D (5 bases). V shed 0 bases and J shed 9 bases, with 21 bases lying between them. This CDR3 comprises 16 residues. CDR1 is DFQATT, CDR2 SNEGSKA, per germline (reference sequence).

In this sample, this clonotype turned up many times. The rearrangement joins TRBV6-2 or TRBV6-3 to TRBJ2-2; D is ambiguous. Trimming removed 8 bases from V and 6 bases from J, with 10 bases in between. The germline CDR1 and CDR2 sequences are MNHEY and SVGEGT. The CDR3 length is 12 residues. The DNA for the CDR3 is TGTGCCAGCCGACCGTTTGCCGGGGAGCTGTTTTTT. This encodes CASRPFAGELFF.

This clonotype came up many times. The chain combines TRBV7-9 with TRBJ2-1; D remains ambiguous. Germline V lookup: CDR1 SEHNR, CDR2 FQNEAQ (reference sequence). This CDR3 has 14 residues. Trimming took off 3 bases at V and 9 bases at J, with 15 bases between the two ends. The CDR3 is CASSFRTRDSEQFF. The CDR3 DNA reads TGTGCCAGCAGCTTTCGTACGCGAGATAGTGAGCAGTTCTTC.

This clonotype has a handful of counts. The genes are TRBV5-1 and TRBJ1-1, with D hard to call. The germline V gene has CDR1 SGHRS and CDR2 YFSETQ. V lost 0 bases and J lost 6, with 12 bases in between. The CDR3 covers 14 residues. CDR3 coding DNA: TGCGCCAGCAGCTTGGTCCCCACCGCGGCTGAAGCTTTCTTT. This encodes CASSLVPTAAEAFF.

The chain joins TRBV6-4 to TRBJ1-1, with D perhaps TRBD1 (6 bases). V was shortened by 0 bases and J by 1 base, with 9 bases between the two germline ends. Germline V gene data show CDR1 as MRHNA and CDR2 as SNTAGT. This CDR3 spans 15 amino acids. CDR3 nucleotide sequence: TGTGCCAGCAGTGACTCCCCGGACAGGAACACTGAAGCTTTCTTT. Protein: CASSDSPDRNTEAFF.

This clonotype occurred many times. This sequence joins TRBV5-1 and TRBJ2-5; no definite D call. Germline-derived CDR1 and CDR2 are SGHRS and YFSETQ. V lost 6 bases and J 4 bases, leaving 19 bases between the germline ends. CDR3 length: 15 amino acids. The CDR3 DNA reads TGCGCCAGCACCGAAGGACGCCCGTCGGCAGAGACCCAGTACTTC. Its translation: CASTEGRPSAETQYF.

This clonotype was detected only a few times. This CDR3 reads CASSLNEQYF. The CDR3 nucleotides read TGTGCCAGCAGCTTGAACGAGCAGTACTTC. The chain links TRBV11-2 to TRBJ2-7, with D unclear. V lost 3 bases to trimming and J lost 5 bases, with 2 bases between them. The germline V gene has CDR1 SGHAT and CDR2 FQNNGV. The CDR3 has 10 residues.

This clonotype showed up just a few times. J is TRBJ2-4 and V is TRBV5-1, with TRBD1 as a possible D gene (5 bases). V lost 4 bases to trimming and J lost 0 bases, with 11 bases between them. In germline, CDR1 is SGHRS, CDR2 YFSETQ. CDR3 length: 15 residues. CDR3 loop: CASSPSTVAKNIQYF. In nucleotides, the CDR3 is TGCGCCAGCAGCCCCTCGACAGTAGCCAAAAACATTCAGTACTTC. Together with reference TRBV5-1 and TRBJ2-4, the CDR3 gives the full variable domain: KAGVTQTPRYLIKTRGQQVTLSCSPISGHRSVSWYQQTPGQGLQFLFEYFSETQRNKGNFPGRFSGRQFSNSRSEMNVSTLELGDSALYLCASSPSTVAKNIQYFGAGTRLSVL.

In this sample, this clonotype turned up a few times. The chain is built from TRBV6-1 and TRBJ2-5; 7 bases match TRBD2. The CDR3 contains 14 residues. CDR1 is MNHNS, CDR2 SASEGT, per germline. The V gene end was trimmed by 4 bases and the J gene end by 5 bases; junction bases not matched to a gene: 7. The CDR3 region has the DNA TGTGCCAGCAGTGTCACTAGCGCCATTGAGACCCAGTACTTC. This codes for CASSVTSAIETQYF.

This clonotype showed up many times. The chain combines TRBV5-6 with TRBJ2-7; D uncertain. Germline-derived CDR1 and CDR2 are SGHDT and YYEEEE. Trimming took 0 bases from V and 0 from J, leaving 7 bases between them. The CDR3 contains 14 residues. The CDR3 loop is CASSLDGSSYEQYV. The CDR3 region has the DNA TGTGCCAGCAGCTTGGATGGCAGCTCCTACGAGCAGTACGTC.

This chain connects TRBV6-1 to TRBJ2-7; 7 bases are shared with TRBD1. After removal of 6 bases from V and 12 bases from J, the junction contained 23 bases not matched to a gene. This CDR3 has 16 residues. Germline V gene lookup returns CDR1 MNHNS and CDR2 SASEGT. CDR3 sequence (DNA): TGTGCCAGCAGCAATGCCCCGGGAACAGGGGCAGATATCCGGTACTTC. Translating it yields CASSNAPGTGADIRYF.